These 24 T cell receptor beta chains were all obtained from the same sample, sequenced in a study of blood T cells in healthy people across ages. The second PCR ran roughly 6 to 11 cycles with a sample-barcoded 5' primer and J-beta primers. A single record per CDR3 protein comes from TCRdb applying MiXCR to the 5' RACE reads. The data contain about 750,000 distinct CDR3 sequences, roughly 50% of them singletons. Input material: blood. The receptors stem from a man aged 80 or over in good health.

This clonotype was recorded once. This sequence joins TRBV7-2 and TRBJ2-5; D unclear. The end of the DNA aligns better with TRBJ2-7, so the J call may be wrong. The CDR3 runs 12 residues. From germline, CDR1 is SGHTA and CDR2 FQGNSA. The CDR3 coding sequence is TGTGCCAGCAGCCAAGGCCCCTTCGAGCAGTACTTC. This translates into CASSQGPFEQYF.

This chain uses TRBV18 with TRBJ2-1, with D unresolved. The CDR3 length is 13 residues. Trimming left V 11 bases short and J 7 bases short, with 18 bases between. Germline V gene lookup returns CDR1 KGHSH and CDR2 LQKENI. The CDR3, as DNA: TGTGCCGCCATGGCCAGCGCCAGTAATGAGCAGTTCTTC. Its protein product is CAAMASASNEQFF. Complete variable domain (other parts from reference TRBV18 and TRBJ2-1): NAGVMQNPRHLVRRRGQEARLRCSPMKGHSHVYWYRQLPEEGLKFMVYLQKENIIDESGMPKERFSAEFPKEGPSILRIQQVVRGDSAAYFCAAMASASNEQFFGPGTRLTVL.

Concerning this clonotype: At one of its ends the junction is not consistent with the germline gene, which may arise from a read error. The rearrangement joins TRBV7-6 to TRBJ2-7; D could derive from TRBD1 or TRBD2 (5 bases each). CDR1 SGHVS and CDR2 FNYEAQ come from the germline V gene. The CDR3 covers 16 residues. CDR3 bases: TGTGCTAGCAGCTTAAGGGGAGCTCCTACGGCCTACGAGCAGTACTTC. It translates to CASSLRGAPTAYEQYF. The whole variable domain, remainder taken from reference TRBV7-6 and TRBJ2-7, is GAGVSQSPRYKVTKRGQDVALRCDPISGHVSLYWYRQALGQGPEFLTYFNYEAQQDKSGLPNDRFSAERPEGSISTLTIQRTEQRDSAMYRCASSLRGAPTAYEQYFGPGTRLTVT.

The chain has TRBV27 and TRBJ2-5, with 7 bases lining up with TRBD2. Germline values: CDR1 MNHEY, CDR2 SMNVEV (reference sequence). J gave up 2 bases and V 6 bases, and 6 bases lay outside the gene matches. The CDR3 is made up of 14 amino acids. The CDR3 nucleotides read TGTGCCAGCAGAACGACTAGCCGGCAAGAGACCCAGTACTTC. This translates into CASRTTSRQETQYF.

This clonotype turned up a few times. The rearrangement joins TRBV20-1 to TRBJ2-5; D tentatively fits TRBD1 or TRBD2 (5 bases each). Germline V CDR1 and CDR2: DFQATT, SNEGSKA (reference sequence). V dropped 2 bases and J dropped 1 base, with 8 bases sitting between them. The CDR3 is 13 residues long. The CDR3 coding sequence is TGCAGTGCTAGACCGAGGGGCCAAGAGACCCAGTACTTC. It translates to CSARPRGQETQYF.

This clonotype was found a few times. This sequence joins TRBV10-3 and TRBJ1-5; D gene ambiguous. The CDR3 is 14 amino acids. Trimming cost V 2 bases and J 3 bases, with 8 bases left between them. Per the germline V gene, CDR1 is ENHRY and CDR2 is SYGVKD. CDR3 region: CAISEGYNNQPQHF. CDR3 sequence (DNA): TGTGCCATCAGTGAGGGATATAACAATCAGCCCCAGCATTTT.

The rearrangement links TRBV5-1 to TRBJ2-5, with unresolved D. V was cut by 4 bases and J by 2 bases, with 12 bases left in between. CDR1 is SGHRS and CDR2 is YFSETQ in the germline V gene. The CDR3 is made up of 14 amino acids. The CDR3 DNA is TGCGCCAGCAGCCCGACCACGGATCAAGAGACCCAGTACTTC. This codes for CASSPTTDQETQYF. The complete variable domain, with remaining parts taken from reference TRBV5-1 and TRBJ2-5, reads KAGVTQTPRYLIKTRGQQVTLSCSPISGHRSVSWYQQTPGQGLQFLFEYFSETQRNKGNFPGRFSGRQFSNSRSEMNVSTLELGDSALYLCASSPTTDQETQYFGPGTRLLVL.

This clonotype was counted only a few times. V is TRBV11-1 and J is TRBJ2-3, with D perhaps being TRBD1 or TRBD2 (6 bases each). From germline, CDR1 is SGHAT and CDR2 FQDESV (reference sequence). The CDR3 consists of 14 residues. V was pared by 8 bases and J by 14 bases, with 26 bases between. CDR3 coding DNA: TGTGCCAGCGGACCCTCGGGGGCACACAGATACGCGTATTTT. Residues: CASGPSGAHRYAYF. Full variable domain (remainder filled in from reference TRBV11-1 and TRBJ2-3): EAEVAQSPRYKITEKSQAVAFWCDPISGHATLYWYRQILGQGPELLVQFQDESVVDDSQLPKDRFSAERLKGVDSTLKIQPAELGDSAMYLCASGPSGAHRYAYFGPGTRLTVL.

The rearrangement joins TRBV6-4 to TRBJ2-4, with 7 bases lining up with TRBD2. The J call may be wrong; the DNA end is better matched by TRBJ2-7. The CDR3 loop spans 15 amino acids. Germline V gives CDR1 MRHNA, CDR2 SNTAGT. Here the CDR3 reads CASSDSSAGVDEQYF. The CDR3 DNA reads TGTGCCAGCAGTGACTCGAGTGCGGGAGTAGACGAGCAGTACTTC.

This chain links TRBV29-1 with TRBJ1-2, with TRBD1 matching 7 bases. Looked up from germline, CDR1 is SQVTM and CDR2 is ANQGSEA. The CDR3 has 12 amino acids. The J segment lost 1 base and the V segment lost 7 bases, leaving 3 bases of the junction unmatched. The CDR3 is CSARDSNYGYTF. The CDR3 DNA sequence: TGCAGCGCCCGGGACAGTAACTATGGCTACACCTTC.

The chain recombines TRBV5-1 with TRBJ2-1; 7 nucleotides line up with TRBD1. V gave up 4 bases and J gave up 1 base; unmatched junction bases: 8. The CDR3 totals 16 residues. Germline values: CDR1 SGHRS, CDR2 YFSETQ. The CDR3 here is CASSPRTGLSYNEQFF. The CDR3 DNA reads TGCGCCAGCAGCCCGAGGACAGGCCTTTCCTACAATGAGCAGTTCTTC.

The V and J genes are TRBV15 and TRBJ2-6, with TRBD1 as a possible D gene (6 bases). V was shortened by 0 bases and J by 0 bases, with 15 bases between the two germline ends. The germline gives CDR1 LNHNV, CDR2 YYDKDF (reference sequence). CDR3 size: 19 residues. CDR3 sequence: CATSRDRNRVISGANVLTF. CDR3 nucleotide sequence: TGTGCCACCAGCAGAGATCGTAACAGGGTCATCTCTGGGGCCAACGTCCTGACTTTC.

The chain carries TRBV20-1 and TRBJ2-1, with 7 bases fitting TRBD1. With 3 bases clipped from V and 6 bases from J, the junction kept 11 bases outside the gene matches. This CDR3 comprises 15 residues. Germline assignment: CDR1 DFQATT and CDR2 SNEGSKA (reference sequence). The CDR3 loop is CSARSGDSSVNEQFF. CDR3 sequence (DNA): TGCAGTGCTAGGTCTGGGGACAGCTCTGTCAATGAGCAGTTCTTC.

The chain is built from TRBV25-1 and TRBJ2-3; the D call may be TRBD1 or TRBD2 (5 bases each). The CDR3 consists of 15 residues. The V gene lost 3 bases and the J gene lost 5 bases, with 15 bases spanning the gap. Germline CDR1 MGHDK, CDR2 SYGVNS. This chain's CDR3 is CASSELGEPGDTQYF. The CDR3 DNA reads as TGTGCCAGCAGTGAGTTGGGGGAGCCCGGAGATACGCAGTATTTT. Filled out from reference TRBV25-1 and TRBJ2-3, the complete variable domain reads EADIYQTPRYLVIGTGKKITLECSQTMGHDKMYWYQQDPGMELHLIHYSYGVNSTEKGDLSSESTVSRIRTEHFPLTLESARPSHTSQYLCASSELGEPGDTQYFGPGTRLTVL.

The rearrangement uses TRBV29-1 and TRBJ2-2; the match to TRBD2 covers 13 bases. CDR1 SQVTM and CDR2 ANQGSEA come from the germline V gene. The trim removed 7 bases at V and 6 bases at J, leaving 5 bases unmatched. This CDR3 contains 14 residues. This chain's CDR3 is CSARTSGSPGELFF. In DNA, the CDR3 is TGCAGCGCCCGGACTAGCGGGAGCCCCGGGGAGCTGTTTTTT.

This clonotype was seen at least ten times. The chain links TRBV29-1 to TRBJ2-7, with D hard to call. This CDR3 has 11 amino acids. Germline CDR1 is SQVTM and CDR2 is ANQGSEA. V lost 7 bases, J lost 2 bases, and 9 bases lay in between. The CDR3 DNA is TGCAGCGCCGTTGGAACCTACGAGCAGTACTTC. Translation gives CSAVGTYEQYF.

This clonotype was observed a few times. The V call is TRBV11-2, the J call TRBJ1-2; D is unclear. V was cut by 5 bases and J by 4 bases, with 11 bases left in between. Germline assignment: CDR1 SGHAT and CDR2 FQNNGV. The CDR3 length is 13 residues. CDR3 region: CASSPDGTYGYTF. The DNA of the CDR3 is TGTGCCAGCAGCCCGGACGGCACCTATGGCTACACCTTC.

This clonotype was counted between two and nine times. This chain uses TRBV9 with TRBJ2-7, with D hard to call. Germline V gene data show CDR1 as SGDLS and CDR2 as YYNGEE. The V gene lost 2 bases and the J gene lost 1 base, with 10 bases spanning the gap. This CDR3 spans 14 amino acids. CDR3 residues: CASSVHTDSYEQYF. The CDR3 bases are TGTGCCAGCAGCGTCCACACGGATTCCTACGAGCAGTACTTC. Supplemented by reference TRBV9 and TRBJ2-7, the full variable domain reads DSGVTQTPKHLITATGQRVTLRCSPRSGDLSVYWYQQSLDQGLQFLIQYYNGEERAKGNILERFSAQQFPDLHSELNLSSLELGDSALYFCASSVHTDSYEQYFGPGTRLTVT.

The rearrangement links TRBV27 to TRBJ1-6; no firm D call. With 5 bases removed from V and 0 bases from J, the gap between germline ends came to 8 bases. This CDR3 spans 15 amino acids. Looked up from germline, CDR1 is MNHEY and CDR2 is SMNVEV (reference sequence). DNA of the CDR3: TGTGCCAGCAGTGCTGTGTTCTCCTATAATTCACCCCTCCACTTT. This sequence encodes CASSAVFSYNSPLHF.

This clonotype was seen a few times. The chain recombines TRBV7-3 with TRBJ2-1; the match to TRBD2 covers 15 bases. This CDR3 has 21 amino acids. The V segment lost 1 base and the J segment 0 bases; nucleotides outside the gene matches: 10. Germline V gene lookup returns CDR1 SGHTA and CDR2 FQGTGA. The CDR3 protein is CASSLRLPGLAGGSSYNEQFF. DNA for the CDR3: TGTGCCAGCAGCTTAAGGCTGCCCGGACTAGCGGGAGGGAGCTCCTACAATGAGCAGTTCTTC. The full variable domain, rest sourced from reference TRBV7-3 and TRBJ2-1, is GAGVSQTPSNKVTEKGKYVELRCDPISGHTALYWYRQSLGQGPEFLIYFQGTGAADDSGLPNDRFFAVRPEGSVSTLKIQRTERGDSAVYLCASSLRLPGLAGGSSYNEQFFGPGTRLTVL.

This chain uses TRBV6-5 with TRBJ2-6; D gene uncertain. In germline, CDR1 is MNHEY, CDR2 SVGAGI. The CDR3 length is 16 residues. V was cut by 4 bases and J by 0 bases, with 10 bases left in between. CDR3 coding DNA: TGTGCCAGCAGTTCCCCTCGGAGCTCTGGGGCCAACGTCCTGACTTTC. Its protein is CASSSPRSSGANVLTF.

This chain joins TRBV7-9 and TRBJ1-2; TRBD1 agrees at 7 bases. The CDR3 loop spans 14 amino acids. The ends lost 7 bases at V and 3 bases at J; junction bases unmatched: 8. CDR1 SEHNR and CDR2 FQNEAQ come from the germline V gene (reference sequence). CDR3 region: CASNPGQEYYGYTF. CDR3 nucleotide sequence: TGTGCCAGCAACCCCGGACAGGAATACTATGGCTACACCTTC.

The chain combines TRBV12-3 or TRBV12-4 with TRBJ2-7, with D hard to call. V lost 3 bases and J lost 0, with 12 bases in between. The CDR3 spans 15 residues. The CDR3 coding sequence is TGTGCCAGCAGTTTTGGAGCAAAAGGCTCCTACGAGCAGTACTTC. This codes for CASSFGAKGSYEQYF.

The table lists this clonotype with a count of one. The chain carries TRBV12-3 or TRBV12-4 and TRBJ2-2; 7 bases are a match to TRBD1. After removal of 5 bases from V and 7 bases from J, the junction contained 7 bases not matched to a gene. The CDR3 spans 14 residues. The CDR3: CASSTTGLSGELFF. The CDR3 DNA reads as TGTGCCAGCAGTACGACAGGGCTTAGCGGGGAGCTGTTTTTT.